This entry features one TCR beta chain sequence. The antigen this receptor binds is unknown. No base-level quality is on record; no much larger clone is a single base apart. Read against the paper, the sample's time point label means: cells obtained before transplantation from donor or recipient. CD3+CD4+ and CD3+CD8+ populations were FACS-sorted from unstimulated pre-transplant donor and recipient cells taken from spleen or lymph nodes. The receptor library was made with the immunoSEQ multiplex PCR assay. In most patients, genomic DNA was isolated using the Qiagen DNeasy Blood and Tissue Kit and sent frozen to Adaptive Biotechnologies for TCR sequencing. For most patients, genomic DNA was subjected to high-throughput TCR-beta CDR3 sequencing by Adaptive Biotechnologies. Processing in the source paper ran as follows. Adaptive's ImmunoSEQ software supplied the TCR sequencing data for 15 to 20 patients, while MiXCR and VDJtools were used to process a few other patients. To correct CD4 versus CD8 sorting errors, sequences present in both subsets at a frequency ratio below 5:1 were removed. CDR3 nucleotide sequences shared between donor and recipient were removed because the origin of such sequences could not be assigned. Alloreactive clones required at least 2-fold expansion over unstimulated cells and minimum CFSE-low frequency of 0.002% (template counts) or 0.001% (read counts). Clones were considered mappable if detected in sequenced pre-transplant spleen, lymph node, or MLR CFSE-low populations of the donor or recipient. The cumulative frequency of alloreactive clones was calculated as a percentage of all sequences, weighted by copy number. Entries here come from immuneACCESS through TCRdb and include only in-frame sequences with V and J called. Some clones fail to appear in such tables; in the studies checked, an unresolved V gene covers under half of the shortfall, and the cause of the remainder is unknown. The V and J calls and clone size come from that table; D and trimming were worked out from the DNA. Present in this sample are tens of thousands of clones, about four fifths of which were seen just once. The ten most abundant clones make up around 0.5% of the sample.

This entry is derived from a study of graft-versus-host responses after intestinal transplantation (TCRdb year 2021). Turning to the overall study: The transplants that recipients got were multivisceral, liver-intestinal, or isolated intestinal. A peak of at least 4% donor T cells among recipient peripheral blood mononuclear cells was the definition used for donor T cell macrochimerism. Bulk TCR-beta CDR3 sequencing was used to track graft-versus-host and host-versus-graft alloreactive T cell clones in the graft, circulation and bone marrow after intestinal transplantation. A cohort of 24 intestinal transplant recipients, including one retransplant, was enrolled, and a few patients lacking pretransplant specimens were excluded. Every recipient was given anti-thymocyte globulin induction, then maintenance tacrolimus and steroids for around three years. Rather than being sequenced by the commercial service, samples from a few later patients were sequenced in-house on an Illumina MiSeq and processed with MiXCR. Alloreactive clones were identified by sequencing pre-transplant mixed lymphocyte reaction products and comparing them with unstimulated pre-transplant donor and recipient T cells.

Here is what the overall study found, with its caveats: In the allografts of patients with donor T cell macrochimerism, GvH to HvG T cell clonal ratios were high. The conclusions were limited by the relatively low number and heterogeneity of the intestinal transplant patients. GvH clones turned up in recipient bone marrow, with some appearing earlier in ileal mucosa or blood, a pattern consistent with an intestinal mucosal origin. Early after transplant, peak levels of circulating GvH clones were associated with declines in HvG clones.

CDR1 and CDR2 are drawn from the germline V gene (reference sequence): SGHAT, FQDESV. At the junction V is shortened by 1 base and J by 3 bases; bases outside the gene matches: 3. The CDR3, from cysteine to phenylalanine, totals 15 residues. The CDR3 DNA has 45 bases and is translated from base 1. Recombination linked TRBV11-1 to TRBJ1-1, and TRBD1 aligns with 9 junction nucleotides. The sample in question was unstimulated CD4+ T cells sorted from spleen or lymph node cells, obtained before transplant. The sequence came from a human donor who was the organ donor for an intestinal transplant. The DNA sequence is as follows: TGTGCCAGCAGCTTAGGACAGGGGGAGGACACTGAAGCTTTCTTT. Translated, it gives CASSLGQGEDTEAFF.